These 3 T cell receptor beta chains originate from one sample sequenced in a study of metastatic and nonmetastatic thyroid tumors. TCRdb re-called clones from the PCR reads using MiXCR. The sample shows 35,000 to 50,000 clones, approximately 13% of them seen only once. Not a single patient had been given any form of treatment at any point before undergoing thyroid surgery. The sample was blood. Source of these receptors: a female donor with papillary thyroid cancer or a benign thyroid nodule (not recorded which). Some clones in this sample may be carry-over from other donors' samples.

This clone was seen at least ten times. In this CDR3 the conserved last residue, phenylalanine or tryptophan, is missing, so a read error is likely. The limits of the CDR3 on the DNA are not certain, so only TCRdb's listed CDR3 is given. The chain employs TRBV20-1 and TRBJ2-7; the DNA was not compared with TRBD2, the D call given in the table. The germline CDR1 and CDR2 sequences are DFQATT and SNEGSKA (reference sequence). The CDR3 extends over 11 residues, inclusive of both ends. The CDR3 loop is CSARDHAGPHL.

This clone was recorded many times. CDR3 sequence (DNA): TGTGCCAGCAGTGCTGCGGGGGCCTACGAGCAGTACTTC. It yields the protein CASSAAGAYEQYF. The genes are TRBV2 and TRBJ2-7; 7 positions match TRBD2. The CDR3 totals 13 residues. The germline V gene encodes CDR1 SNHLY and CDR2 FYNNEI. J was trimmed by 2 bases and V by 4 bases; bases with no gene match: 2. Filled out from reference TRBV2 and TRBJ2-7, the complete variable domain reads EPEVTQTPSHQVTQMGQEVILRCVPISNHLYFYWYRQILGQKVEFLVSFYNNEISEKSEIFDDQFSVERPDGSNFTLKIRSTKLEDSAMYFCASSAAGAYEQYFGPGTRLTVT.

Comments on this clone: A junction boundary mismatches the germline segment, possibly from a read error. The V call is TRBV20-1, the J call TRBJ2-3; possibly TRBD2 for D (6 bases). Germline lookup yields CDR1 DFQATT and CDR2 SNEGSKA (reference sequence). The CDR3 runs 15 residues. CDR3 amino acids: CGADPRRTSTYTQYF. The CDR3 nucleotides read TGCGGTGCCGACCCCCGACGAACTAGCACATATACGCAGTATTTT.